This T cell receptor beta chain is drawn from a study of shared T cell receptors in the human thymus. Germline lookup yields CDR1 LGHNA and CDR2 YSLEER. V was pared by 0 bases and J by 5 bases, with 17 bases of the junction left unmatched. There are 19 residues in the CDR3. Clones were sequenced by immunoSEQ multiplex PCR, and TCRdb holds only the in-frame ones, with some missing. The profile shows more than 550,000 clones, approximately 87% of them singletons. The sample also formed part of further work on human thymus T cells. From that report: Related studies found that unrelated individuals share highly overlapping thymic repertoires.

V is TRBV4-3 and J is TRBJ2-7; 9 nucleotides line up with TRBD2. The receptor's source is a boy in the first two years of life with a congenital heart defect. Source material: thymocytes. The CDR3 sequence: CASSQDLWRGGLGRNEQYF. CDR3 DNA sequence: TGCGCCAGCAGCCAAGATCTGTGGCGGGGGGGCCTGGGGAGGAACGAGCAGTACTTC.